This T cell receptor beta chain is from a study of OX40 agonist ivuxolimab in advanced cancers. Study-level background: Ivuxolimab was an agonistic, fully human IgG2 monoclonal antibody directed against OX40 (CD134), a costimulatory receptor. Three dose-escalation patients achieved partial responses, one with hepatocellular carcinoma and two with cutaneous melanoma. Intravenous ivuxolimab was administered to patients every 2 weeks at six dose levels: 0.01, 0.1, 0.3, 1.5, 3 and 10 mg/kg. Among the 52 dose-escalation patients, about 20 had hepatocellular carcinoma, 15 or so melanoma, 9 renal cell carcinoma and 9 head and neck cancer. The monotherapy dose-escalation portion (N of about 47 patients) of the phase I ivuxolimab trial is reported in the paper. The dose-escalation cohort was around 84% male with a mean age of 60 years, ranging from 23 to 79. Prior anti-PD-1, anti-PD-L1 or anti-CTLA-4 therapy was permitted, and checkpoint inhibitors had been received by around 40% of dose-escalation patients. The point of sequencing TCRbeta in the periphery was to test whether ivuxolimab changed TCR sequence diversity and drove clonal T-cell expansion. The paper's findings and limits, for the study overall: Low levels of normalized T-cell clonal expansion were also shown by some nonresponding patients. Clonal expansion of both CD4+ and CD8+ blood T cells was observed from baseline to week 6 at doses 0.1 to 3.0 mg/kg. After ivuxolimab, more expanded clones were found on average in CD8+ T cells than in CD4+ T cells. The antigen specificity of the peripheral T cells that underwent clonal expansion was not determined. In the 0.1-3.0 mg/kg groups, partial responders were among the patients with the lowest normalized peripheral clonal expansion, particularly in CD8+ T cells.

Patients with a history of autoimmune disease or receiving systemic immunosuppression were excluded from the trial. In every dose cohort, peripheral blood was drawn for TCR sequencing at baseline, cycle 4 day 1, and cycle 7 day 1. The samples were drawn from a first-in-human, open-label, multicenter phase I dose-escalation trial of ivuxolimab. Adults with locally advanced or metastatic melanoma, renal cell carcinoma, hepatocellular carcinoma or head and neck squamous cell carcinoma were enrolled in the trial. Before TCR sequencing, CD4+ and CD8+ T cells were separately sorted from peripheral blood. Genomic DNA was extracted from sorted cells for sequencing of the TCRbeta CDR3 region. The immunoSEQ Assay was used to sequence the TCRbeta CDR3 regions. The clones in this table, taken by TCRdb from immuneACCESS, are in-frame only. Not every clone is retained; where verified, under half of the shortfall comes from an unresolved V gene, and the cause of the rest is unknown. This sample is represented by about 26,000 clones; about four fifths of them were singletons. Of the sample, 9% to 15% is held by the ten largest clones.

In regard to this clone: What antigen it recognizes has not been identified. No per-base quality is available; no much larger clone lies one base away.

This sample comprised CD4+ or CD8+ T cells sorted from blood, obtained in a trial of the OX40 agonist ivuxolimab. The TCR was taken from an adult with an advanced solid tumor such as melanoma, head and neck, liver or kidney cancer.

CDR3 loop: CASSRSTADRDNQPQHF. The nucleotide sequence reads as follows: TGTGCCAGCAGTCGGAGTACGGCGGACAGGGACAATCAGCCCCAGCATTTT. The V gene is TRBV2 and the J gene is TRBJ1-5; TRBD1 agrees with 8 junctional bases. Per the germline V gene, SNHLY is the CDR1 and FYNNEI is the CDR2. CDR3 length: 17 amino acids, cysteine to phenylalanine. The entry retains the CDR3 DNA only, 51 bases that are in frame from base 1. V lost 5 bases and J lost 3 bases, and the count of bases not matched to a germline gene is 12.